Given below is one T cell receptor beta chain in context. The antigen remains unidentified. The sample is drawn from a study of vaccination effects on CD4 cells after COVID-19. Study-wide points: Marked clonal contraction of infection- and vaccine-induced clones was seen late after vaccination.

The table came from immunoSEQ multiplex PCR; TCRdb's copy has only in-frame clones and leaves some out. The repertoire includes 55,000 to 65,000 clones, about four fifths of them detected once, and 2% to 2.5% sits in the top ten. CD4+ T cells specific for antigen were expanded with viral peptide pools by the ViraFEST assay before sequencing. Subsequent to a culture period of less than twelve days, CD4+ T cells were isolated. A half-medium replacement with IL-2 medium was carried out on days 3 and 7. CDR1 is SEHNR, CDR2 FQNEAQ, per germline (reference sequence). Unmatched junction bases numbered 6, after V lost 1 base and J lost 5 bases. This CDR3 comprises 15 residues.

This material consisted of CD4+ T cells from PBMCs cultured with HCoV-229E spike peptides, taken before COVID-19 vaccination. V is TRBV7-9 and J is TRBJ2-7, with TRBD1 identical over 9 bases. The TCR originated in a human donor who received a COVID-19 vaccine. This CDR3 reads CASSLGQGVNDEQYV. CDR3 nucleotide sequence: TGTGCCAGCAGCTTAGGACAGGGGGTGAACGACGAGCAGTACGTC.